One sample yielded the 23 T cell receptor beta chains listed below, sequenced in a study of T cells after posttransplantation cyclophosphamide. Generated by immunoSEQ multiplex PCR, the TCRdb table keeps only in-frame clones and is missing some. This sample has fewer than 40,000 clones, with about 90% found just once. Cells defined as naive were viable CD3+CD4+ or CD3+CD8+ and CCR7+CD45RA+CD45RO-CD95-CD27+CD28+. Source material: naive CD4+ T cells sorted from PBMCs. These receptors all stem from a woman aged 55-70 years in good health, CMV-negative, and a related stem cell transplant donor.

The chain uses TRBV5-1 and TRBJ1-5; 9 nucleotides agree with TRBD1. The germline CDR1 and CDR2 sequences are SGHRS and YFSETQ. The CDR3 totals 16 residues. Trimming removed 0 bases from V and 7 bases from J; junction bases left unmatched: 8. The CDR3 bases are TGCGCCAGCAGCTTGGGGACAGGGGACGGCGGACAGCCCCAGCATTTT. The encoded protein is CASSLGTGDGGQPQHF.

The chain recombines TRBV30 with TRBJ2-1; TRBD2 aligns across 8 bases. J gave up 6 bases and V 2 bases, and 12 bases lay outside the gene matches. Germline CDR1 is GTSNPN and CDR2 is SVGIG (reference sequence). The CDR3 spans 16 residues. Here the CDR3 reads CAWSHDRSGIFNEQFF. DNA of the CDR3: TGTGCCTGGAGTCACGACCGTAGCGGGATCTTCAATGAGCAGTTCTTC.

This chain joins TRBV10-1 and TRBJ2-3, with D tentatively TRBD2 (5 bases). This CDR3 is 13 amino acids long. V was trimmed by 4 bases and J by 7 bases, leaving 12 bases between them. CDR1 WNHNN and CDR2 SYGVQD come from the germline V gene (reference sequence). The CDR3 is CASSGSGSHTQYF. DNA for the CDR3: TGCGCCAGCAGTGGGTCGGGGAGTCATACGCAGTATTTT.

V gene TRBV6-1 combines with J gene TRBJ2-7, with D unclear. V lost 9 bases and J 1 base, leaving 13 bases between the germline ends. The CDR3 sequence is 13 residues long. Per germline, CDR1 MNHNS and CDR2 SASEGT. The CDR3 nucleotides read TGTGCCAGTTCGACTGAACTTTCCTACGAGCAGTACTTC. The encoded protein is CASSTELSYEQYF.

V is TRBV7-2 and J is TRBJ2-7, with D possibly TRBD2 on 5 matching bases. V shed 1 base and J shed 9 bases, with 22 bases lying between them. Germline V gene sequence: CDR1 SGHTA, CDR2 FQGNSA. This CDR3 region has 16 residues. The CDR3 reads CASSLELYPTGTGQYF. The CDR3 DNA reads as TGTGCCAGCAGCTTAGAATTGTACCCTACGGGAACTGGGCAGTACTTC.

CDR3 in DNA: TGTGCCAGCAGCCACTCCCGGGGGAGAGTTGAGACCCAGTACTTC. It encodes CASSHSRGRVETQYF. The genes are TRBV4-2 and TRBJ2-5, with D tentatively TRBD2 (6 bases). This CDR3 spans 15 amino acids. Germline CDR1 reads LGHNA; CDR2 reads YNFKEQ. Trimming took off 3 bases at V and 5 bases at J, with 16 bases between the two ends.

V usage is TRBV27 and J usage is TRBJ1-2; 9 bases line up with TRBD1. The CDR3 has 16 amino acids. CDR1 is MNHEY, CDR2 SMNVEV, per germline (reference sequence). J gave up 4 bases and V 4 bases, and 10 bases lay outside the gene matches. The CDR3 nucleotides are TGTGCCAGCAGTTCTATCACAGGGGGCGAAGCCTATGGCTACACCTTC. It specifies CASSSITGGEAYGYTF.

V and J are TRBV7-2 and TRBJ2-3; D perhaps matches TRBD2 (6 bases). Germline CDR1 is SGHTA and CDR2 is FQGNSA. The CDR3 has 14 amino acids. V dropped 6 bases and J dropped 6 bases, with 16 bases sitting between them. In nucleotides, the CDR3 is TGTGCCAGCAGGGATGGTCGGGGGTCGGATACGCAGTATTTT. Protein product: CASRDGRGSDTQYF.

The gene calls are TRBV6-1 and TRBJ2-5; TRBD1 matches at 11 bases. This CDR3 has 15 amino acids. Germline trimming cut 7 bases from V and 5 bases from J; bases unmatched to any gene: 9. The germline V gene encodes CDR1 MNHNS and CDR2 SASEGT. This CDR3 reads CASNGQGAGSETQYF. The CDR3 bases are TGTGCCAGCAACGGACAGGGGGCCGGATCGGAGACCCAGTACTTC.

CDR3 DNA sequence: TGTGCCACCAGCAGACCACGGGGGACCACAGATACGCAGTATTTT. Amino acids: CATSRPRGTTDTQYF. This chain uses TRBV15 with TRBJ2-3; D is possibly TRBD2 (6 bases). Trimming removed 2 bases from V and 2 bases from J, with 11 bases in between. Germline V gene data show CDR1 as LNHNV and CDR2 as YYDKDF (reference sequence). There are 15 residues in the CDR3.

The CDR3 reads CAWRGGSSYNEQFF. The CDR3 DNA reads TGTGCCTGGCGTGGCGGGAGCTCCTACAATGAGCAGTTCTTC. The V and J genes are TRBV30 and TRBJ2-1; TRBD2 agrees at 7 bases. CDR3 length equals 14 residues. CDR1 and CDR2 (germline): GTSNPN, SVGIG (reference sequence). The V and J ends lost 5 bases and 0 bases, in that order; junction bases with no gene match: 4.

The chain carries TRBV18 and TRBJ2-2; 7 bases fit TRBD1. Germline V lookup: CDR1 KGHSH, CDR2 LQKENI. With 1 base clipped from V and 2 bases from J, the junction kept 4 bases outside the gene matches. The CDR3 is 16 amino acids. CDR3 sequence reads: CASSPRRDSNTGELFF. The CDR3 nucleotides are TGTGCCAGCTCACCACGAAGGGACAGCAACACCGGGGAGCTGTTTTTT.

The gene calls are TRBV15 and TRBJ2-3, with TRBD1 identical over 9 bases. V lost 3 bases and J lost 3; bases outside the gene matches: 1. Germline V gene lookup returns CDR1 LNHNV and CDR2 YYDKDF (reference sequence). The CDR3 runs to 14 residues. The CDR3 DNA reads TGTGCCACCAGCAGGACAGGGGGAACAGATACGCAGTATTTT. Its protein is CATSRTGGTDTQYF.

Points on this clone: The same CDR3 arises from other DNA sequences in this sample as well. V usage is TRBV7-6 and J usage is TRBJ2-3; 13 bases fit TRBD2. This CDR3 contains 16 residues. CDR1 and CDR2 from the germline V gene are SGHVS and FNYEAQ. Trimming took 1 base from V and 6 from J; bases not matched to a gene: 4. The CDR3 DNA follows: TGTGCCAGCAGCTTAGGACTAGCGGGAGGTCAGGATACGCAGTATTTT. Amino acid sequence: CASSLGLAGGQDTQYF.

This chain joins TRBV19 and TRBJ2-3; TRBD2 matches at 11 bases. The CDR3 loop spans 14 amino acids. CDR1 and CDR2 (germline): LNHDA, SQIVND (reference sequence). The V gene end was trimmed by 4 bases and the J gene end by 8 bases; junction bases not matched to a gene: 5. CDR3 nucleotides: TGTGCCAGTAGTAATCTAGCGGGGGGAAGTACGCAGTATTTT. Translation: CASSNLAGGSTQYF.

The chain has TRBV4-3 and TRBJ1-3; 7 nucleotides match TRBD1. There are 15 residues in the CDR3. Germline V gene data show CDR1 as LGHNA and CDR2 as YSLEER. V gave up 1 base and J gave up 6 bases; unmatched junction bases: 6. CDR3 in amino acids: CASSQVRGLLNTIYF. Here the CDR3 DNA reads TGCGCCAGCAGCCAAGTTAGGGGGCTTCTAAACACCATATATTTT.

CDR3 coding DNA: TGCAGCGTTGAACAAGGGGTGGGAACTGAAGCTTTCTTT. This codes for CSVEQGVGTEAFF. V gene TRBV29-1 combines with J gene TRBJ1-1, with D possibly matching TRBD1 (5 bases). The V and J ends lost 2 bases and 5 bases respectively, with 12 bases between them. CDR1 SQVTM and CDR2 ANQGSEA come from the germline V gene. The CDR3 runs 13 residues.

This chain links TRBV9 with TRBJ1-2; 9 bases align to TRBD1. Trimming took 0 bases from V and 6 from J; bases not matched to a gene: 3. Germline V gives CDR1 SGDLS, CDR2 YYNGEE. The CDR3 runs 14 residues. CDR3 sequence (DNA): TGTGCCAGCAGCGTAGGAGGGGACAGGGATGGCTACACCTTC. This sequence encodes CASSVGGDRDGYTF.

V is TRBV2 and J is TRBJ2-2, with TRBD2 matching over 10 bases. Germline V gene data show CDR1 as SNHLY and CDR2 as FYNNEI. V lost 8 bases to trimming and J lost 7 bases; unmatched junction nucleotides: 4. This CDR3 has 13 amino acids. The CDR3 region has the DNA TGTGCCAGCCAGCGGGGGGGCGGCGGGGAGCTGTTTTTT. It yields the protein CASQRGGGGELFF.

J is TRBJ2-5 and V is TRBV18; 9 bases fit TRBD1. The germline gives CDR1 KGHSH, CDR2 LQKENI. CDR3 length: 17 residues. The J segment lost 1 base and the V segment lost 2 bases, leaving 8 bases of the junction unmatched. Here the CDR3 reads CASSPGTGYAGQETQYF. The DNA for the CDR3 is TGTGCCAGCTCACCAGGGACAGGGTACGCTGGCCAAGAGACCCAGTACTTC.

Comments on this clone: Other DNA sequences in the same sample also yield this CDR3. This sequence joins TRBV5-8 and TRBJ2-3, with 7 bases aligning to TRBD1. The CDR3 sequence is 15 residues long. CDR1 is SGHTS and CDR2 is YDEGEE in the germline V gene. With V trimmed by 0 bases and J by 1 base, 2 bases remained unmatched. The CDR3 DNA reads TGTGCCAGCAGCTTGGGACAGGGCCGCACAGATACGCAGTATTTT. It yields the protein CASSLGQGRTDTQYF.

The sample holds one count of this clone. The rearrangement joins TRBV19 to TRBJ2-5; TRBD1 aligns across 7 bases. CDR1 is LNHDA and CDR2 is SQIVND in the germline V gene (reference sequence). The CDR3 is 15 amino acids. J gave up 1 base and V 6 bases, and 8 bases lay outside the gene matches. As DNA, the CDR3 is TGTGCCAGTAGCCGAGACAGGGACACCCAAGAGACCCAGTACTTC. This sequence encodes CASSRDRDTQETQYF.

J is TRBJ1-5 and V is TRBV5-1; no clear D. The CDR3 covers 15 residues. V shed 0 bases and J shed 0 bases, with 7 bases lying between them. The germline gives CDR1 SGHRS, CDR2 YFSETQ. CDR3 bases: TGCGCCAGCAGCTTGGGGGGAGGTAGCAATCAGCCCCAGCATTTT. It yields the protein CASSLGGGSNQPQHF. The variable domain in full, completed from reference TRBV5-1 and TRBJ1-5, reads KAGVTQTPRYLIKTRGQQVTLSCSPISGHRSVSWYQQTPGQGLQFLFEYFSETQRNKGNFPGRFSGRQFSNSRSEMNVSTLELGDSALYLCASSLGGGSNQPQHFGDGTRLSIL.